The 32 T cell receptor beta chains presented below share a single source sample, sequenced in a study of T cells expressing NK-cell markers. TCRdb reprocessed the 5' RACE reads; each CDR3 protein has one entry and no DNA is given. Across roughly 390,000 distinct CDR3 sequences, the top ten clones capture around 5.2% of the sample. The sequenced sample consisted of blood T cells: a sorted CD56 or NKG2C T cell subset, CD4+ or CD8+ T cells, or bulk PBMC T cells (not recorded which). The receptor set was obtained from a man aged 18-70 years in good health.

CDR3 in amino acids: CASGGLKNTGELFF. This sequence joins TRBV7-9 and TRBJ2-2; TCRdb selects TRBD2, and the lack of DNA leaves this call unchecked. The CDR3 is 14 amino acids. Germline loops: CDR1 SEHNR, CDR2 FQNEAQ (reference sequence).

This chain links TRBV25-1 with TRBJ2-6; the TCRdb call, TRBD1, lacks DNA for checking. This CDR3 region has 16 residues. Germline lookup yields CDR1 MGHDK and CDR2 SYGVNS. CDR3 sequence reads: CASSEQGRSGANVLTF.

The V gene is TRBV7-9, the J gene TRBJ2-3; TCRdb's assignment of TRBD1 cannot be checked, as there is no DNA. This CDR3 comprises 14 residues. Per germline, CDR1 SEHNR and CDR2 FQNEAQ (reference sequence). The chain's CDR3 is CASSLSSGADTQYF. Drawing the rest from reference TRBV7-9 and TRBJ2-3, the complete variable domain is DTGVSQNPRHKITKRGQNVTFRCDPISEHNRLYWYRQTLGQGPEFLTYFQNEAQLEKSRLLSDRFSAERPKGSFSTLEIQRTEQGDSAMYLCASSLSSGADTQYFGPGTRLTVL.

CDR3 loop: CASGLDGTAGNTIYF. The rearrangement joins TRBV12-5 to TRBJ1-3; without DNA, the TCRdb call of TRBD1 cannot be checked. Germline V lookup: CDR1 LGHNT, CDR2 FRNRAP. The CDR3 has 15 amino acids.

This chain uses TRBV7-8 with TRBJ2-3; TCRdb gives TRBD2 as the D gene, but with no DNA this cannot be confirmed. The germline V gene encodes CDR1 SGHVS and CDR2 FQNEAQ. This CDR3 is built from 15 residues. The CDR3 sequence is CASSWALTRVDTQYF.

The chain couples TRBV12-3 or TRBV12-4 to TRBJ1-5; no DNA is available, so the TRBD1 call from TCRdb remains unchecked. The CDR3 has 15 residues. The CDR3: CASSQAGTVQGPQHF.

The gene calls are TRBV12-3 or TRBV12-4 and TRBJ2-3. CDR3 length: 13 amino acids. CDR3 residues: CASSLARRDTQYF.

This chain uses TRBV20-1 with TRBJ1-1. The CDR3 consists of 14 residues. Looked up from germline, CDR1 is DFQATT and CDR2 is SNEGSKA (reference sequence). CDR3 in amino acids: CSARPDGRNTEAFF.

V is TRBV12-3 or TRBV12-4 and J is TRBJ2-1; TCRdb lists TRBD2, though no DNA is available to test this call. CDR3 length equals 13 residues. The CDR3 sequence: CASALGSYNEQFF.

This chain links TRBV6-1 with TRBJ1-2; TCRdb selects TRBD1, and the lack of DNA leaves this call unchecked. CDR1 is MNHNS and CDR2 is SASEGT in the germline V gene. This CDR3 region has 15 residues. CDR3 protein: CASRRQAGSNYGYTF.

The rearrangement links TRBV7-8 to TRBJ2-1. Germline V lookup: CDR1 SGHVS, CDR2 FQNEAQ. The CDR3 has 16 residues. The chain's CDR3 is CASSLEVGVRSGEQFF.

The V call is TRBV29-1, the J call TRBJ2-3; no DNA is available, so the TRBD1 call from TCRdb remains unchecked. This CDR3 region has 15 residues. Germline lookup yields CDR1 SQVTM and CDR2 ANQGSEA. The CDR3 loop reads CSVGWRGRGTDTQYF.

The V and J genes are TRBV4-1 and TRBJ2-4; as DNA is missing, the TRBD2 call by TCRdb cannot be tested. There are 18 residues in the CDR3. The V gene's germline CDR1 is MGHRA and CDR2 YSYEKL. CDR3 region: CASSPGLAGGPDKNIQYF.

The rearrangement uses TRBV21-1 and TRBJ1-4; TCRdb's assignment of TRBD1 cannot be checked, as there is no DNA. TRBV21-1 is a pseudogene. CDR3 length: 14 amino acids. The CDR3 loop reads CASRGDRNNEKLFF.

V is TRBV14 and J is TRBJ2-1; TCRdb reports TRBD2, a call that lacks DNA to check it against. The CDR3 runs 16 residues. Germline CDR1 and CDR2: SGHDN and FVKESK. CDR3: CASSRQLAGYGNEQFF.

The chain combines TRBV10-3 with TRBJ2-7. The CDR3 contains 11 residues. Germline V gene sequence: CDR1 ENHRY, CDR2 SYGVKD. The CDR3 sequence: CAISGLGEQYF.

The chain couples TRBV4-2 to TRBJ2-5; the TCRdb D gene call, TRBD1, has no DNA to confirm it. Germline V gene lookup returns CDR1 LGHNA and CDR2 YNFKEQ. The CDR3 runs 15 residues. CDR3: CASSRSGQAAETQYF.

This CDR3 reads CASSEVAGDINEQFF. J is TRBJ2-1 and V is TRBV6-1; the TCRdb call, TRBD2, lacks DNA for checking. The CDR3 length is 15 residues. From germline, CDR1 is MNHNS and CDR2 SASEGT.

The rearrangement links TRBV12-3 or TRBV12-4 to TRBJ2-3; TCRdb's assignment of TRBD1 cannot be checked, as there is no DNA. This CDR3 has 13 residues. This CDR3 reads CASTQGNTDTQYF.

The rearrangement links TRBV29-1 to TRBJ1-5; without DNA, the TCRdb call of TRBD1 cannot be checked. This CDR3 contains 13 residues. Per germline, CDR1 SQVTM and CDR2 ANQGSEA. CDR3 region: CSVGQGRNQPQHF.

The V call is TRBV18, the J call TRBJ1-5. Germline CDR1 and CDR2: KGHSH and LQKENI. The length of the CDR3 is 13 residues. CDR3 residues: CASSKDSYQPQHF.

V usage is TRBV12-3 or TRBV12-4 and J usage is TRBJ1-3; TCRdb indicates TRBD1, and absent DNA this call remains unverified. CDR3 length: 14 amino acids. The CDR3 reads CASIRGASGNTIYF.

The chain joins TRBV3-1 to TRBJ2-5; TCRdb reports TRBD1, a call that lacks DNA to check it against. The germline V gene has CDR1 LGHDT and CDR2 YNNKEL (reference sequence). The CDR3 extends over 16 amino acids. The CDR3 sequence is CASSQDGRGARETQYF.

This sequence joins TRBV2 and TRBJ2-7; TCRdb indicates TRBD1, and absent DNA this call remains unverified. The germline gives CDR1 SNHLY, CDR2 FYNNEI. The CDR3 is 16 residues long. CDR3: CASKQRGTGPPYEQYF. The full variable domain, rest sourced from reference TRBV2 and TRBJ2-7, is EPEVTQTPSHQVTQMGQEVILRCVPISNHLYFYWYRQILGQKVEFLVSFYNNEISEKSEIFDDQFSVERPDGSNFTLKIRSTKLEDSAMYFCASKQRGTGPPYEQYFGPGTRLTVT.

CDR3 sequence reads: CASSTGTSSGGTQETQYF. The rearrangement joins TRBV6-2 or TRBV6-3 to TRBJ2-5; TCRdb picks TRBD2, but there is no DNA to check that call. This CDR3 is built from 18 residues. Germline-derived CDR1 and CDR2 are MNHEY and SVGEGT.

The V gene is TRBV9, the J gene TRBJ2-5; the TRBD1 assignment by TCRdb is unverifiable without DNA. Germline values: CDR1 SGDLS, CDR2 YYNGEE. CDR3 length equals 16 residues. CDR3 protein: CASSALGTVNQETQYF.

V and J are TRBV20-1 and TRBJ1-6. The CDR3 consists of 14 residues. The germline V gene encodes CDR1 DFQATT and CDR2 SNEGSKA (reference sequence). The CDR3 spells CSARSRQAPSPLHF.

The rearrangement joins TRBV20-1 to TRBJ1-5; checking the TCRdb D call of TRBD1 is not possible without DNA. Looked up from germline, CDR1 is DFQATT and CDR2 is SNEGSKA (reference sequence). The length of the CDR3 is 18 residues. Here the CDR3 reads CSAWGTARNTRSNQPQHF.

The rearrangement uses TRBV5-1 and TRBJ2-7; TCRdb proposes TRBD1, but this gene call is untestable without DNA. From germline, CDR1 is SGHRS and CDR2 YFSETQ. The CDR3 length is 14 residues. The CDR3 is CASGRGDGSYEQYF.

The CDR3 protein is CASSEARDTDTGELFF. The chain combines TRBV2 with TRBJ2-2; no DNA is available, so the TRBD1 call from TCRdb remains unchecked. Germline CDR1 reads SNHLY; CDR2 reads FYNNEI. The length of the CDR3 is 16 residues.

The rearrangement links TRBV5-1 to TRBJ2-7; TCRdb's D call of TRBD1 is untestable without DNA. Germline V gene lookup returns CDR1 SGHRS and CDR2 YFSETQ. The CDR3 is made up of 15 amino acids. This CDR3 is CASSLGDREEEEQYF.

The CDR3 here is CASSTSIRRGSGNTIYF. This chain uses TRBV27 with TRBJ1-3; the TRBD1 assignment by TCRdb is unverifiable without DNA. CDR3 length: 17 amino acids. The germline CDR1 and CDR2 sequences are MNHEY and SMNVEV (reference sequence).